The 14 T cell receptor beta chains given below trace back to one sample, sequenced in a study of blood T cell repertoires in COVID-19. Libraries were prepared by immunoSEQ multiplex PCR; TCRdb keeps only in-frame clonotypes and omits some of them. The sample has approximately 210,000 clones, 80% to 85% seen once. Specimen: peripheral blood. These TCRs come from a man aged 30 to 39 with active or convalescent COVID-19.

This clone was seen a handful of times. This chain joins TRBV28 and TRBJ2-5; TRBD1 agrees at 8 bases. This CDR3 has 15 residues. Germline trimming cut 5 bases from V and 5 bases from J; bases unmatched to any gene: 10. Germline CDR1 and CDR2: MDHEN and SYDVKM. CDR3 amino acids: CASSPRQGSMETQYF. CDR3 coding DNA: TGTGCCAGCAGTCCGCGACAGGGGTCAATGGAGACCCAGTACTTC.

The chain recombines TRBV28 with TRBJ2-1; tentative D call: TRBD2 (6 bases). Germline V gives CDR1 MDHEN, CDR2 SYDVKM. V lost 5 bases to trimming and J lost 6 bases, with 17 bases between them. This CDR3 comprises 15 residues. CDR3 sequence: CASSPRGRGGNEQFF. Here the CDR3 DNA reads TGTGCCAGCAGTCCCCGCGGGCGGGGAGGCAATGAGCAGTTCTTC.

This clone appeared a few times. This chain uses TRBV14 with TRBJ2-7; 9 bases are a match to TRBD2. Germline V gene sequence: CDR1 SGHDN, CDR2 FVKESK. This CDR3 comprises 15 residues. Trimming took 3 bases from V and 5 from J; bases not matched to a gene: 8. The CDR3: CASSHRVAGVHEQYF. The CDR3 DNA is TGTGCCAGCAGCCATCGCGTAGCGGGAGTACACGAGCAGTACTTC. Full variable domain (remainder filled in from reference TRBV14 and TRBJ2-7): EAGVTQFPSHSVIEKGQTVTLRCDPISGHDNLYWYRRVMGKEIKFLLHFVKESKQDESGMPNNRFLAERTGGTYSTLKVQPAELEDSGVYFCASSHRVAGVHEQYFGPGTRLTVT.

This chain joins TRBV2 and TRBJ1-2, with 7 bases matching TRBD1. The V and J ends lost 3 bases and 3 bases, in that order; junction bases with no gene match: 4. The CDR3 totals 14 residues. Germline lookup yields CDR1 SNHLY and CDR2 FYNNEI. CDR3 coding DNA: TGTGCCAGCAGTGAGCAGGGGGGATACTATGGCTACACCTTC. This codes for CASSEQGGYYGYTF. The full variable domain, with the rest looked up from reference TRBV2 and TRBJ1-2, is EPEVTQTPSHQVTQMGQEVILRCVPISNHLYFYWYRQILGQKVEFLVSFYNNEISEKSEIFDDQFSVERPDGSNFTLKIRSTKLEDSAMYFCASSEQGGYYGYTFGSGTRLTVV.

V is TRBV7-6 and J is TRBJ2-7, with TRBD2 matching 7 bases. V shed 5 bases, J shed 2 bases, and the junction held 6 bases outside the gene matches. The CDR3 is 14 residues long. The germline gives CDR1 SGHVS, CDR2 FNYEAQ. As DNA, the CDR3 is TGTGCCAGCAGCACCACTAGCGAAACCTACGAGCAGTACTTC. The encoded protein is CASSTTSETYEQYF.

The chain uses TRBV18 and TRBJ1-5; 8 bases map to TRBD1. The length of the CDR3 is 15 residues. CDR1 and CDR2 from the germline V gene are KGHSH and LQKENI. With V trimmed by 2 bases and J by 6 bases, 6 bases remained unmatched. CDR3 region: CASSPNGQGVQPQHF. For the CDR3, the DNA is TGTGCCAGCTCACCAAACGGACAGGGAGTTCAGCCCCAGCATTTT.

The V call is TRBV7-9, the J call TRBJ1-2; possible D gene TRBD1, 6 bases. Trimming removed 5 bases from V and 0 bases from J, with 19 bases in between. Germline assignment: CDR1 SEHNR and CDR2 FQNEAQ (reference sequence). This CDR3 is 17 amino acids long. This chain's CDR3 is CASSQGGGQFANYGYTF. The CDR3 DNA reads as TGTGCCAGCAGCCAAGGGGGGGGCCAATTCGCTAACTATGGCTACACCTTC.

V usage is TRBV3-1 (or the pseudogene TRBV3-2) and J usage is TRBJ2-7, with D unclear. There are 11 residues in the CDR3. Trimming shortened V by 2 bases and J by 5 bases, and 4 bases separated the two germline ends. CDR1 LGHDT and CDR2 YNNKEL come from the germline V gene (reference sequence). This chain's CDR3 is CASSQLHEQYF. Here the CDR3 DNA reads TGTGCCAGCAGCCAACTCCACGAGCAGTACTTC.

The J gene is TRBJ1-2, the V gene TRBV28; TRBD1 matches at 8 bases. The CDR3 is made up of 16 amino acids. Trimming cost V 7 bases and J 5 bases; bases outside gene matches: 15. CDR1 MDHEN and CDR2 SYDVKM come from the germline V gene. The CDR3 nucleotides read TGTGCCAGCACCCAGCCCCCCGGACAGGGAGTTTATGGCTACACCTTC. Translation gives CASTQPPGQGVYGYTF.

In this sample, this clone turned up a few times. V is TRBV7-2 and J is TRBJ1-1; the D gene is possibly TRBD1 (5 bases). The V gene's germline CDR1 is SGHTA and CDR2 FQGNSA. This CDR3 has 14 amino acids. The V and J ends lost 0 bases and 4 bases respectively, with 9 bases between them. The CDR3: CASSLALGVTEAFF. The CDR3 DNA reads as TGTGCCAGCAGCTTAGCGTTAGGGGTCACTGAAGCTTTCTTT. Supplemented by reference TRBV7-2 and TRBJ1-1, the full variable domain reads GAGVSQSPSNKVTEKGKDVELRCDPISGHTALYWYRQSLGQGLEFLIYFQGNSAPDKSGLPSDRFSAERTGGSVSTLTIQRTQQEDSAVYLCASSLALGVTEAFFGQGTRLTVV.

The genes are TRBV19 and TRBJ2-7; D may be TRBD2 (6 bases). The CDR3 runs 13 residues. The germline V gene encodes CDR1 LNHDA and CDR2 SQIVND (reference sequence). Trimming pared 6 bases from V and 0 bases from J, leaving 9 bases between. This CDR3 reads CASSGGDSYEQYF. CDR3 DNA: TGTGCCAGTAGCGGAGGGGACTCCTACGAGCAGTACTTC.

The CDR3 region has the DNA TGTGCCAGCAGCTTAGGGGGCGCCGGGAGAAGGCAACAGTACTTC. Translating gives CASSLGGAGRRQQYF. The gene calls are TRBV7-2 and TRBJ2-7, with TRBD2 as a possible D gene (6 bases). Trimming pared 1 base from V and 10 bases from J, leaving 20 bases between. The CDR3 extends over 15 amino acids. Germline V gives CDR1 SGHTA, CDR2 FQGNSA.

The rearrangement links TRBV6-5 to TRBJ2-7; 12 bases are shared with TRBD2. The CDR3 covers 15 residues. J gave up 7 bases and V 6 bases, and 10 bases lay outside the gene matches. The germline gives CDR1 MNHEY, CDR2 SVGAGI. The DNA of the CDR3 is TGTGCCAGCAGCCGAGGACTAGCGGGGTCGGTGGAGCAGTACTTC. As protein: CASSRGLAGSVEQYF.

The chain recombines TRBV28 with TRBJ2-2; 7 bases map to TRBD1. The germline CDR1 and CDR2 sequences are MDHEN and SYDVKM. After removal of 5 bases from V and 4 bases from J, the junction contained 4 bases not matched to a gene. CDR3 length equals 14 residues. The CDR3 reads CASSKDRSTGELFF. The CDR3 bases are TGTGCCAGCAGTAAGGACAGGTCCACCGGGGAGCTGTTTTTT. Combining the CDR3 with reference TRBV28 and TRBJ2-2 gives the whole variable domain DVKVTQSSRYLVKRTGEKVFLECVQDMDHENMFWYRQDPGLGLRLIYFSYDVKMKEKGDIPEGYSVSREKKERFSLILESASTNQTSMYLCASSKDRSTGELFFGEGSRLTVL.